This T cell receptor beta chain was sequenced for a study of low-dose radiotherapy and immunotherapy resistance in tumors. Time point noted: before trial treatment. TCRs were put through 20 to 25 PCR cycles of amplification with Phusion. A constant-region primer and the V-primer adapter served as the primer pair. MiXCR, applied by TCRdb to the reads, yields one record per CDR3 protein. The data show tens of thousands of distinct CDR3 sequences, approximately 12% seen once. Germline CDR1 reads LGHNA; CDR2 reads YNFKEQ. This CDR3 is 15 amino acids long. Trimming cost V 4 bases and J 7 bases; bases outside gene matches: 10. This clonotype was picked up many times.

This TCR was recovered from a female donor with ovarian cancer. The source was PBMCs, collected before treatment. The V and J genes are TRBV4-2 and TRBJ2-1; TRBD2 aligns across 7 bases. DNA for the CDR3: TGTGCCAGCAGCCGAATATCGGGGACTAAAAATGAGCAGTTCTTC. Protein product: CASSRISGTKNEQFF.